What follows are 10 T cell receptor beta chains derived from one specimen sequenced in a study of metastatic and nonmetastatic thyroid tumors. There were no patients who had received any treatment before thyroid surgery. MiXCR was used by TCRdb to re-call the PCR reads. The data hold about 41,000 clones, with 20% to 30% observed a single time. The sequenced sample consisted of tumor tissue. These receptors all come from a female donor with papillary thyroid cancer or a benign thyroid nodule (not recorded which). Some clones in this sample may be carry-over from other donors' samples.

The gene calls are TRBV6-5 and TRBJ2-7; 8 bases agree with TRBD1. V was pared by 0 bases and J by 3 bases, with 10 bases of the junction left unmatched. Germline values: CDR1 MNHEY, CDR2 SVGAGI. CDR3 length equals 17 residues. The CDR3 protein is CASSYSDLGQAFYEQYF. The DNA of the CDR3 is TGTGCCAGCAGTTACTCTGATTTGGGACAGGCGTTCTACGAGCAGTACTTC.

This clone was observed a few times. The identical CDR3 is also encoded by other nucleotide sequences in the sample. The chain uses TRBV11-1 and TRBJ1-1; a possible D gene is TRBD1 (5 bases). Trimming took 5 bases from V and 8 from J, leaving 27 bases between them. This CDR3 is built from 17 residues. Per germline, CDR1 SGHAT and CDR2 FQDESV (reference sequence). Written as DNA, the CDR3 is TGTGCCAGCAGCGCGCTCCAGGGTGGGTTTGGTATTAGCGAAGCTTTCTTT. Protein sequence: CASSALQGGFGISEAFF.

This clone was counted a few times. This chain links TRBV12-3 or TRBV12-4 with TRBJ2-3, with TRBD2 matching over 8 bases. The J segment lost 6 bases and the V segment lost 6 bases, leaving 5 bases of the junction unmatched. The CDR3 is 13 amino acids. Here the CDR3 reads CASRHSGVDTQYF. The CDR3 nucleotides read TGTGCCAGCAGACATAGCGGGGTCGATACGCAGTATTTT.

V is TRBV7-2 and J is TRBJ1-3; D is unclear. Germline V gene data show CDR1 as SGHTA and CDR2 as FQGNSA. This CDR3 region has 10 residues. The V end lost 5 bases, the J end lost 4 bases, and 0 bases lay between the germline ends. CDR3 sequence: CASSGNTIYF. CDR3 DNA sequence: TGTGCCAGCAGCGGAAACACCATATATTTT.

The chain carries TRBV6-1 and TRBJ1-5, with TRBD1 matching over 7 bases. Trimming removed 8 bases from V and 7 bases from J; junction bases left unmatched: 8. This CDR3 has 13 residues. Germline loops: CDR1 MNHNS, CDR2 SASEGT. The CDR3 nucleotides read TGTGCCAGCCGAAAACAGGGGAGGCAGCCCCAGCATTTT. This translates into CASRKQGRQPQHF.

In this sample, this clone turned up many times. This chain connects TRBV20-1 to TRBJ2-7, with 7 bases that match TRBD1. V trimming: 4 bases; J trimming: 3 bases; junction bases outside the gene matches: 6. Per germline, CDR1 DFQATT and CDR2 SNEGSKA (reference sequence). This CDR3 region has 13 residues. The CDR3 here is CSATRTGGYEQYF. CDR3 DNA: TGCAGTGCTACCCGGACAGGAGGCTACGAGCAGTACTTC.

This clone showed up just a few times. This chain joins TRBV15 and TRBJ1-5, with D maybe TRBD1 (6 bases). Trimming left V 9 bases short and J 1 base short, with 13 bases between. Germline CDR1 LNHNV, CDR2 YYDKDF (reference sequence). The CDR3 sequence is 14 residues long. The CDR3 is CATTGDRSNQPQHF. CDR3 bases: TGTGCCACTACCGGCGACAGGAGCAATCAGCCCCAGCATTTT.

V and J are TRBV11-2 and TRBJ2-1; tentative D call: TRBD2 (6 bases). Trimming removed 2 bases from V and 6 bases from J, with 17 bases in between. The V gene's germline CDR1 is SGHAT and CDR2 FQNNGV. The CDR3 sequence is 16 residues long. The CDR3 region has the DNA TGTGCCAGCAGCTTACTTGCGGGAACGCACTTCAATGAGCAGTTCTTC. It translates to CASSLLAGTHFNEQFF. Looking up the rest from reference TRBV11-2 and TRBJ2-1 gives the full variable domain: EAGVAQSPRYKIIEKRQSVAFWCNPISGHATLYWYQQILGQGPKLLIQFQNNGVVDDSQLPKDRFSAERLKGVDSTLKIQPAKLEDSAVYLCASSLLAGTHFNEQFFGPGTRLTVL.

At least ten counts were recorded for this clone. This chain uses TRBV12-3 or TRBV12-4 with TRBJ1-5, with 10 bases fitting TRBD1. V shed 6 bases and J 9 bases; nucleotides not matched to a gene: 8. This CDR3 comprises 14 residues. The DNA for the CDR3 is TGTGCCAGCAGCTCGACGGACAGGGGGTTGCCCCAGCATTTT. Its protein is CASSSTDRGLPQHF.

This sequence joins TRBV10-1 and TRBJ2-1, with 8 bases that match TRBD2. J gave up 5 bases and V 2 bases, and 2 bases lay outside the gene matches. Germline V gene lookup returns CDR1 WNHNN and CDR2 SYGVQD (reference sequence). This CDR3 has 14 amino acids. The CDR3 DNA reads as TGCGCCAGCAGTGAGGGTAGCGGGGACAATGAGCAGTTCTTC. It specifies CASSEGSGDNEQFF.